This TCR beta chain was sequenced in a study of spatial heterogeneity in lung cancer. On the study more broadly: Among detected sequences, beta-chain ones consistently exceeded alpha-chain ones in number.

TCRdb re-derived calls from the 5' RACE reads in MiXCR, one entry per CDR3 protein. The sample includes tens of thousands of distinct CDR3 sequences, approximately 20% seen only once; the top ten take 5% to 8%. Time point indicated: sample taken at primary tumor resection. Sequencing covered unsorted whole RNA taken from tumor, nontumor lung or frozen PBMC. The donors, roughly 70 patients with untreated early-stage non-small cell lung cancer, provided the samples. Notes on the study in general: Ubiquitous expanded tumor TCRs appeared in blood more at resection than follow-up.

This clonotype was detected only a few times. Its antigen is undetermined. Material: PBMCs, obtained at surgery. The clonotype was recovered from a male donor with early-stage non-small cell lung cancer.

The CDR3 DNA reads as TGTGCCAGTAGTATAGAGGCGGGGTCGAACACCGGGGAGCTGTTTTTT. Translated: CASSIEAGSNTGELFF. V and J are TRBV19 and TRBJ2-2, with D possibly TRBD2 on 6 matching bases. The CDR3 extends over 16 amino acids. Trimming left V 0 bases short and J 0 bases short, with 8 bases between. Per germline, CDR1 LNHDA and CDR2 SQIVND (reference sequence).